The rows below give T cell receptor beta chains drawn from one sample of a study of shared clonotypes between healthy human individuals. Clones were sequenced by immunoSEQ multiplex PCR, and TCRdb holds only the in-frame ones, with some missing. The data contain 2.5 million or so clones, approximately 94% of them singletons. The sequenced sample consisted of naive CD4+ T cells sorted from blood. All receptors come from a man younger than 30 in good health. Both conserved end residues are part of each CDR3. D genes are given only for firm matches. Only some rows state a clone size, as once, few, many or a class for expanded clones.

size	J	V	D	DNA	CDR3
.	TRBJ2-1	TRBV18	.	TGTGCCAGCTCACCAATCCCCTATACTGAGCAGTTCTTC	CASSPIPYTEQFF
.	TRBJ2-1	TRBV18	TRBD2	TGTGCCAGCTCACGCGTCCCGGGGGGGCCGGGCAATGAGCAGTTCTTC	CASSRVPGGPGNEQFF
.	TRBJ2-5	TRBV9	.	TGTGCCAGCAGCGTCACAGGGAGGATCGAGACCCAGTACTTC	CASSVTGRIETQYF
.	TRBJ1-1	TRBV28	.	TGTGCCAGCAGCCTCTTGGGGGGAGCGGACACTGAAGCTTTCTTT	CASSLLGGADTEAFF
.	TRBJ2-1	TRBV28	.	TGTGCCAGCAGTCCTCTCAAGGTGGGGGACCACAATGAGCAGTTCTTC	CASSPLKVGDHNEQFF
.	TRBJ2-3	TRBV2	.	TGTGCCAGCAGTGCCAGCGATACGCAGTATTTT	CASSASDTQYF
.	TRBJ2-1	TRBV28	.	TGTGCCAGCAGGACTTTTGGGACGGGGCACAATGAGCAGTTCTTC	CASRTFGTGHNEQFF
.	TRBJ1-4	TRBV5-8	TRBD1	TGTGCCAGCAGCTTGGGACAGGGATGGGGCGAAAAACTGTTTTTT	CASSLGQGWGEKLFF
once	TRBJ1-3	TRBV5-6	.	TGTGCCAGCAGCTTAAGGAGCCCTGGAAACACCATATATTTT	CASSLRSPGNTIYF
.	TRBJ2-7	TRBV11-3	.	TGTGCCAGCAGCACGGGGGACAGCTACGAGCAGTACTTC	CASSTGDSYEQYF
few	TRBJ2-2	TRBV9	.	TGTGCCAGCACCCTGGCAGGTAACACCGGGGAGCTGTTTTTT	CASTLAGNTGELFF
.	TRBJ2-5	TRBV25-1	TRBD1	TGTGCCAGCAGTGAATCAGGGGGCGGAGAGACCCAGTACTTC	CASSESGGGETQYF
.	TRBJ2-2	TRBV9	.	TGTGCCAGCAGCGTAGGTCCCGGGATCGGGGAGCTGTTTTTT	CASSVGPGIGELFF
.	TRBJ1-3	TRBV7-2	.	TGTGCCAGCAGCTTAGTGTGGGGACGCGGAAACACCATATATTTT	CASSLVWGRGNTIYF
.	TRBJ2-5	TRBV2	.	TGTGCCAGCCGACCCCGGGCTGAGACCCAGTACTTC	CASRPRAETQYF
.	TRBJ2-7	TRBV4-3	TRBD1	TGCGCCAGCAGCCCCGGGACAGGGGTTTCGTCCTACGAGCAGTACTTC	CASSPGTGVSSYEQYF
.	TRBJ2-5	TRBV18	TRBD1	TGTGCCAGCTCACCGGACAGGGGAACTAAAGAGACCCAGTACTTC	CASSPDRGTKETQYF
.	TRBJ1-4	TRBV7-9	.	TGTGCCAGCAGCTTCAGACGTCGGGGCGCCGCCTTCTTAAATGAAAAACTGTTTTTT	CASSFRRRGAAFLNEKLFF
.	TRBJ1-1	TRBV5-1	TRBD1	TGCGCCAGCAGCTTGGTCCCAGGGGGAAAGACTGAAGCTTTCTTT	CASSLVPGGKTEAFF
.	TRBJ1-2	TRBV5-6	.	TGTGCCACATCAGCTCAAGGAACCCCCTATGGCTACACCTTC	CATSAQGTPYGYTF
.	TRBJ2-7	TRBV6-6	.	TGTGCCAGCAGCCACGCCAGGGGCTGGGACGAGCAGTACTTC	CASSHARGWDEQYF
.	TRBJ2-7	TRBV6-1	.	TGTGCCAGCATCTTTCGGGGTTCCTACGAGCAGTACTTC	CASIFRGSYEQYF
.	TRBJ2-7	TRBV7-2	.	TGTGCCAGCAGCTACGGGACGCGGAACTACGAGCAGTACTTC	CASSYGTRNYEQYF
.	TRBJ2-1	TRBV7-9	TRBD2	TGTGCCAGCAGCCTAGCGGGATGGTATGAGCAGTTCTTC	CASSLAGWYEQFF
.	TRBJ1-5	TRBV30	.	TGTGCCTGGAAGGCGCGGGGAGAAAATCAGCCCCAGCATTTT	CAWKARGENQPQHF
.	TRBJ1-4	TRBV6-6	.	TGTGCCAGCAGTTACAGTAGGGCAACTAATGAAAAACTGTTTTTT	CASSYSRATNEKLFF
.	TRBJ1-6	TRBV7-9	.	TGTGCCAGCAGCTTAGATGGACGGAGTAATTCACCCCTCCACTTT	CASSLDGRSNSPLHF
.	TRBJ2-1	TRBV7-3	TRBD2	TGTGCCAGCAGCCCATTAGGACTAGCGGGGGCCAACAATGAGCAGTTCTTC	CASSPLGLAGANNEQFF
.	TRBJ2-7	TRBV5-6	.	TGTGCCAGCAGCAGAGAATACGAGCAGTACTTC	CASSREYEQYF
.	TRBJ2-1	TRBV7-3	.	TGTGCCAGCAGCCCCGGGACATCCTACAATGAGCAGTTCTTC	CASSPGTSYNEQFF
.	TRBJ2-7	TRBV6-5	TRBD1	TGTGCCAGCAGTATCGGACAGGCCTACGAGCAGTACTTC	CASSIGQAYEQYF
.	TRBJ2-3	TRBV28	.	TGTGCCAGCAGTTATAGCACAGATACGCAGTATTTT	CASSYSTDTQYF
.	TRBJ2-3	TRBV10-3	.	TGTGCCATCAGTCCGGACTTAACTAGCACAGATACGCAGTATTTT	CAISPDLTSTDTQYF
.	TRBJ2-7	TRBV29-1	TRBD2	TGCAGCGTTGGGGGACGGACTAGCGGGAGGCTCATTGGCGAGCAGTACTTC	CSVGGRTSGRLIGEQYF
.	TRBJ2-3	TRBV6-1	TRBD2	TGTGCCAGCAGTGAAGAGTGGAGAGCGGGGGGGCCAAGGGATACGCAGTATTTT	CASSEEWRAGGPRDTQYF
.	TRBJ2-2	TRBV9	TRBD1	TGTGCCAGCAGCCTGGACAGGGCCGGCACCGGGGAGCTGTTTTTT	CASSLDRAGTGELFF
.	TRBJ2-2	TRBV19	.	TGTGCCAGTACGGCAGGATCACCCGGGGAGCTGTTTTTT	CASTAGSPGELFF
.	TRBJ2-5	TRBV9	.	TGTGCCAGCAGCGTAGCTGGGGGGGACAAGACCCAGTACTTC	CASSVAGGDKTQYF
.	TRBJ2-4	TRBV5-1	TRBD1	TGCGCCAGCAGCTTGGGAATAGGGGGCGCAGAGAACATTCAGTACTTC	CASSLGIGGAENIQYF
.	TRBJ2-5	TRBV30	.	TGTGCCTGGAGTAACCAAGGGACGACCCAGTACTTC	CAWSNQGTTQYF
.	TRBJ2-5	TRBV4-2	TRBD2	TGTGCCAGCAGCCAAGAGGGCGGGGGTCAAGAGACCCAGTACTTC	CASSQEGGGQETQYF
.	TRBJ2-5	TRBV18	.	TGTGCCAGCTCACCCTACGGACTCCAAGAGACCCAGTACTTC	CASSPYGLQETQYF
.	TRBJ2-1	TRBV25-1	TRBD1	TGTGCCAGCAGTGCGCAGGGGGCGCACTACAATGAGCAGTTCTTC	CASSAQGAHYNEQFF
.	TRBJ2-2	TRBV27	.	TGTGCCAGCAGTAGCCCCGGGACTCAGAACACCGGGGAGCTGTTTTTT	CASSSPGTQNTGELFF
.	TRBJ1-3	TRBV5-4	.	TGTGCCAGCAGCTCCTATACAGGGAATAGCGGAAACACCATATATTTT	CASSSYTGNSGNTIYF